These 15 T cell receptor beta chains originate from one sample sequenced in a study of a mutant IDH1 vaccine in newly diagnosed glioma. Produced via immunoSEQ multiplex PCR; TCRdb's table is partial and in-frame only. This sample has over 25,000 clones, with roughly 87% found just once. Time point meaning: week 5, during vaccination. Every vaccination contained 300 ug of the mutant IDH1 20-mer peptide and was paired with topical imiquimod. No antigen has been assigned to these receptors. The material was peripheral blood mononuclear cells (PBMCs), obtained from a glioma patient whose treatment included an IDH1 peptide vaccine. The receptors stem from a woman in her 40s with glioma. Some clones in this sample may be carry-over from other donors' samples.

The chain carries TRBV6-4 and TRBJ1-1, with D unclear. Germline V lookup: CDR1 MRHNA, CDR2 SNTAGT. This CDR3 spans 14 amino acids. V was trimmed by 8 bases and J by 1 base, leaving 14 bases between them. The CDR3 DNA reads TGTGCCAGCTCCATGACCACAGCGAACACTGAAGCTTTCTTT. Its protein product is CASSMTTANTEAFF.

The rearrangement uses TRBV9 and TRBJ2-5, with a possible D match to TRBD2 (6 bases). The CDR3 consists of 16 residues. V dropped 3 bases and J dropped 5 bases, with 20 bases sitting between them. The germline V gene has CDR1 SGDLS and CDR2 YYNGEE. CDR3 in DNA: TGTGCCAGCAGCGCCCGACTAGGGGCCCTCCTGGAGACCCAGTACTTC. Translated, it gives CASSARLGALLETQYF.

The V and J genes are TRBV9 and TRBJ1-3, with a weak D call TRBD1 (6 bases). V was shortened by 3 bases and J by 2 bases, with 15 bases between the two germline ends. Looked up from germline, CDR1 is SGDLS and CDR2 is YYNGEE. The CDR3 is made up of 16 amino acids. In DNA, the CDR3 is TGTGCCAGCAGCGGCCTCACAGGGTTCACTGGAAACACCATATATTTT. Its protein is CASSGLTGFTGNTIYF.

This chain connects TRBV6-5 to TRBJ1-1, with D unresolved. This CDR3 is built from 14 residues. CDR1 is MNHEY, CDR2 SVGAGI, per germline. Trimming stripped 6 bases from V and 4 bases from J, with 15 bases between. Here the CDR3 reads CASSRRATGTEAFF. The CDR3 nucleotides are TGTGCCAGCAGCCGCCGGGCGACGGGCACTGAAGCTTTCTTT.

The CDR3 bases are TGTGCCAGCAATCCTCTTCCGGGGGGCAATCAGCCCCAGCATTTT. Residues: CASNPLPGGNQPQHF. The gene calls are TRBV2 and TRBJ1-5, with D perhaps TRBD1 (5 bases). Trimming pared 7 bases from V and 2 bases from J, leaving 15 bases between. CDR3 size: 15 residues. Germline V CDR1 and CDR2: SNHLY, FYNNEI.

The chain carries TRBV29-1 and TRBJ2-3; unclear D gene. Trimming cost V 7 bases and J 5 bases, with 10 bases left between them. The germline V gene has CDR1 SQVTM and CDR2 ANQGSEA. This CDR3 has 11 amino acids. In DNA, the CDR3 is TGCAGCGGTGGGCTCGGAGATACGCAGTATTTT. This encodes CSGGLGDTQYF.

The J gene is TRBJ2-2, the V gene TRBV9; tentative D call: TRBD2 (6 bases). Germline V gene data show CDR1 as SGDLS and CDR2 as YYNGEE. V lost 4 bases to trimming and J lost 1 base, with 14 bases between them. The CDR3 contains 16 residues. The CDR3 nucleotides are TGTGCCAGCAGCTTTCGTCAGGGAGGGAACACCGGGGAGCTGTTTTTT. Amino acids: CASSFRQGGNTGELFF. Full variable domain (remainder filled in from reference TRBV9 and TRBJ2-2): DSGVTQTPKHLITATGQRVTLRCSPRSGDLSVYWYQQSLDQGLQFLIQYYNGEERAKGNILERFSAQQFPDLHSELNLSSLELGDSALYFCASSFRQGGNTGELFFGEGSRLTVL.

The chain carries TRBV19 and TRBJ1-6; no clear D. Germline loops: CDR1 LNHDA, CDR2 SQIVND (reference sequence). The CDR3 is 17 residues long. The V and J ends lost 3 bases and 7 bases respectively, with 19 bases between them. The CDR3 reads CASSIIIAGRMNSPLHF. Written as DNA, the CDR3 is TGTGCCAGTAGTATCATCATCGCAGGACGTATGAATTCACCCCTCCACTTT.

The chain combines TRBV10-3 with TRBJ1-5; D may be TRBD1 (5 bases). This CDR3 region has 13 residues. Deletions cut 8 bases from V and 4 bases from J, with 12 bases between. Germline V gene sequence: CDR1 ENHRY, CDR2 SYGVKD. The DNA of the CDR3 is TGTGCCATCTCCGAGGGGTTAAATCAGCCCCAGCATTTT. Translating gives CAISEGLNQPQHF.

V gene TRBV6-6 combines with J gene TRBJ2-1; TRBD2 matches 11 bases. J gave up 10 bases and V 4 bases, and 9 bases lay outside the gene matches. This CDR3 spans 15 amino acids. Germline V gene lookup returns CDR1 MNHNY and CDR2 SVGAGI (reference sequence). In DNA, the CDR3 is TGTGCCAGCAGTTCTCTAGCGGGGGGATCAGGGGAGCAGTTCTTC. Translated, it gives CASSSLAGGSGEQFF.

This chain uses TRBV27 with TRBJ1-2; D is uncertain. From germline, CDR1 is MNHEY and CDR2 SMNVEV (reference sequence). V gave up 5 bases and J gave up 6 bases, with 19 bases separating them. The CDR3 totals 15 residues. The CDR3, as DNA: TGTGCCAGCAGTCGCGGCCCCCCGGACGATGATGGCTACACCTTC. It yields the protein CASSRGPPDDDGYTF.

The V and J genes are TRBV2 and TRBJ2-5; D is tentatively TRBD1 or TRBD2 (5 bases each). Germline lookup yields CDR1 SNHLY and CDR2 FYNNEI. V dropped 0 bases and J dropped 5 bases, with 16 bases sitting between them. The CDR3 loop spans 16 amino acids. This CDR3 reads CASSEAWDPTGETQYF. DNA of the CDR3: TGTGCCAGCAGTGAAGCCTGGGACCCGACGGGGGAGACCCAGTACTTC.

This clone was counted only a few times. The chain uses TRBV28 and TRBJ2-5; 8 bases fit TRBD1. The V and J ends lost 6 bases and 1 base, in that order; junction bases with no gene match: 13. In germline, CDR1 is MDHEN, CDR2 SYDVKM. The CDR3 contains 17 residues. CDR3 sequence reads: CASRKKWTGWSQETQYF. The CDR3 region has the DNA TGTGCCAGCAGAAAGAAATGGACAGGGTGGTCCCAAGAGACCCAGTACTTC.

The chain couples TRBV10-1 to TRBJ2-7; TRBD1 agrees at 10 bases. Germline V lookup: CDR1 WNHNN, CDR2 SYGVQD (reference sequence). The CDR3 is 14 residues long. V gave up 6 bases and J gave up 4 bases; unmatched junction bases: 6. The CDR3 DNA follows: TGCGCCAGCAGGGAAGGGACAGGGGAATACGAGCAGTACTTC. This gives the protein CASREGTGEYEQYF.

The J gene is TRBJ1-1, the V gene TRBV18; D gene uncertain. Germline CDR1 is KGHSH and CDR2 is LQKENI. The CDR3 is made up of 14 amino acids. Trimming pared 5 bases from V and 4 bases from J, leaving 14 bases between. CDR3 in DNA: TGTGCCAGCTCAACGGGTATCGGAGGCACTGAAGCTTTCTTT. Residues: CASSTGIGGTEAFF. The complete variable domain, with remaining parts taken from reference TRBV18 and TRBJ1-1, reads NAGVMQNPRHLVRRRGQEARLRCSPMKGHSHVYWYRQLPEEGLKFMVYLQKENIIDESGMPKERFSAEFPKEGPSILRIQQVVRGDSAAYFCASSTGIGGTEAFFGQGTRLTVV.